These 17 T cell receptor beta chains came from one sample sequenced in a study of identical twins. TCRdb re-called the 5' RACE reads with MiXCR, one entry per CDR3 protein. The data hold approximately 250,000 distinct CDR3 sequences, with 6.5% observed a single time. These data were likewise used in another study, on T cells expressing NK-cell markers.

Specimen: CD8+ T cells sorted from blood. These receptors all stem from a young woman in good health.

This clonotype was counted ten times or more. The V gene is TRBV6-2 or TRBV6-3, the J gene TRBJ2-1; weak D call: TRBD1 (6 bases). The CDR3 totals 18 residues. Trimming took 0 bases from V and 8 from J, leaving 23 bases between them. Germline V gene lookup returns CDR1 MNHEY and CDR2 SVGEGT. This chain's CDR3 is CASSYSPVGLEGGDEQFF. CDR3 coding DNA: TGTGCCAGCAGTTACTCCCCAGTGGGGCTAGAAGGGGGTGATGAGCAGTTCTTC.

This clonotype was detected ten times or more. The CDR3 DNA reads as TGTGCCAGCAGCCAGGGACCGGGACTAGCGGGACGGGGAGATACGCAGTATTTT. Translation gives CASSQGPGLAGRGDTQYF. The V gene is TRBV3-1, the J gene TRBJ2-3, with 13 bases aligning to TRBD2. Germline-derived CDR1 and CDR2 are LGHDT and YNNKEL (reference sequence). The junction had 11 bases not matched to a gene; V was cut back by 3 bases and J by 5 bases. The CDR3 contains 18 residues.

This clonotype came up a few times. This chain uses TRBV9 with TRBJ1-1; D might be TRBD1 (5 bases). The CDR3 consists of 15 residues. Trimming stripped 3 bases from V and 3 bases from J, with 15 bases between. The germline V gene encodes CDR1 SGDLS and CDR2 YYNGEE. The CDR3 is CASSGQGGVDTEAFF. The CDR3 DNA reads TGTGCCAGCAGCGGGCAAGGAGGGGTAGACACTGAAGCTTTCTTT.

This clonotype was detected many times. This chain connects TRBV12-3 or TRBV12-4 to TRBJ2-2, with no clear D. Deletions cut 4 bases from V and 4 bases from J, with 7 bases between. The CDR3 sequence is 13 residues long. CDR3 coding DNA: TGTGCCAGCAGTTCTGGGGTCACCGGGGAGCTGTTTTTT. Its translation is CASSSGVTGELFF.

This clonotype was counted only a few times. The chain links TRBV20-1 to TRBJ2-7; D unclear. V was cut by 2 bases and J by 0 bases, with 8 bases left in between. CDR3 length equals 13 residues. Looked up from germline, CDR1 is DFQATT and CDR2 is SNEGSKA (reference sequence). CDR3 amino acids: CSARQYSSYEQYF. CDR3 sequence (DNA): TGCAGTGCTAGACAGTACAGCTCCTACGAGCAGTACTTC.

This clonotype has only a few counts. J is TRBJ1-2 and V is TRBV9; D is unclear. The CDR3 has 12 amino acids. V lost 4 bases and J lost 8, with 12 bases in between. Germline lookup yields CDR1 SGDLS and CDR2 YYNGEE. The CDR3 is CASSSVADGYTF. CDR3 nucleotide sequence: TGTGCCAGCAGCTCAGTTGCGGACGGCTACACCTTC.

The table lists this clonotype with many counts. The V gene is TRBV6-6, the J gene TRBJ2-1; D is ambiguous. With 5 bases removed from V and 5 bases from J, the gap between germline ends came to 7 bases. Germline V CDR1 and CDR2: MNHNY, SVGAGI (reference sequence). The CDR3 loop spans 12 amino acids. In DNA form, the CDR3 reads TGTGCCAGCAGTGGCCGGGACAATGAGCAGTTCTTC. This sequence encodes CASSGRDNEQFF.

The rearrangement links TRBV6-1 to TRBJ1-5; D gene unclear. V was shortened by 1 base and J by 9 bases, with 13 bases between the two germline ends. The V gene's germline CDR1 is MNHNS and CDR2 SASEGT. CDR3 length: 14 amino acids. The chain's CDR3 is CASSEDGDRRPQHF. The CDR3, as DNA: TGTGCCAGCAGTGAAGATGGCGACCGGAGGCCCCAGCATTTT.

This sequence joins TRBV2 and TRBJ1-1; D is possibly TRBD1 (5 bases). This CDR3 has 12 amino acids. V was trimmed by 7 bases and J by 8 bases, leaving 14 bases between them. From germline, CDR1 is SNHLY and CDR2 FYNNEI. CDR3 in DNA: TGTGCCAGCAACTCCGGGGCAAAAGAAGCTTTCTTT. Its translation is CASNSGAKEAFF.

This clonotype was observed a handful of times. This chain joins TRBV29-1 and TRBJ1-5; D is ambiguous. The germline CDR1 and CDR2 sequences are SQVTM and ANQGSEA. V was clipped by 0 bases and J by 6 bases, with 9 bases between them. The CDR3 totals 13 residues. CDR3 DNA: TGCAGCGTTGAAGACGGCACGGGTCAGCCCCAGCATTTT. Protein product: CSVEDGTGQPQHF.

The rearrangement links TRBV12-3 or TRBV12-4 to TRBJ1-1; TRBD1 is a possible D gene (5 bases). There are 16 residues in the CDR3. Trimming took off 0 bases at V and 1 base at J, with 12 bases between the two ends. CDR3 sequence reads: CASSLAWDPSNTEAFF. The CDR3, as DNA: TGTGCCAGCAGTTTAGCATGGGACCCCTCGAACACTGAAGCTTTCTTT.

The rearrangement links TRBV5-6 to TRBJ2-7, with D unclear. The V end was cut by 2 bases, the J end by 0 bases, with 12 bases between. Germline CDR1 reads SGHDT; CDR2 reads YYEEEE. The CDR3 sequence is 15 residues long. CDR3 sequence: CASSFSRRRSYEQYF. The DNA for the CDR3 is TGTGCCAGCAGCTTTTCCCGACGCCGCTCCTACGAGCAGTACTTC.

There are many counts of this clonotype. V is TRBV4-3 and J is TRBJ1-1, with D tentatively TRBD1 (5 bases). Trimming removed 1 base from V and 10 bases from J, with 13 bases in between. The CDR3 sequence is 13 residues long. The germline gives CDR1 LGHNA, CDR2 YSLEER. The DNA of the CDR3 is TGCGCCAGCAGCCAAGGGGGACCCGGGACAGCTTTCTTT. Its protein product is CASSQGGPGTAFF.

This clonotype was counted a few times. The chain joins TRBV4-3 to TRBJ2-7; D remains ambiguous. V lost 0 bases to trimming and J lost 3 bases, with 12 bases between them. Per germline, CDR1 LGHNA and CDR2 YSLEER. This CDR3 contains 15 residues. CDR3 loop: CASSQDGLPIYEQYF. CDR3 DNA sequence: TGCGCCAGCAGCCAAGATGGGCTACCGATCTACGAGCAGTACTTC.

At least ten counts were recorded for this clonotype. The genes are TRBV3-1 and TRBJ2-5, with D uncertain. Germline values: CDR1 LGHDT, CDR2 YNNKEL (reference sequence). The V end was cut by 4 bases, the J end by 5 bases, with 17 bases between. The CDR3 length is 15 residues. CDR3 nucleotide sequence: TGTGCCAGCAGCCGAGGCTCCGCCGGCTGGGAGACCCAGTACTTC. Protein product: CASSRGSAGWETQYF.

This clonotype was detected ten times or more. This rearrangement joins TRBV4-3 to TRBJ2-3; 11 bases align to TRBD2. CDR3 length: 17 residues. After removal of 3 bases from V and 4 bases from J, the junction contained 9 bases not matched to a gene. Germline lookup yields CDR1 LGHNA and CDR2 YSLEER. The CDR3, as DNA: TGCGCCAGCAGCCATCGACTAGCGGGATCGTTAGCAGATACGCAGTATTTT. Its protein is CASSHRLAGSLADTQYF.

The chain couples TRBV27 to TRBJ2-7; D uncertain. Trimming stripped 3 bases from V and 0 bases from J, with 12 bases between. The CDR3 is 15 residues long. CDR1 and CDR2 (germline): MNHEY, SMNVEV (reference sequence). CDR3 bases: TGTGCCAGCAGTTTTCTCGACCAGACCTCCTACGAGCAGTACTTC. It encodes CASSFLDQTSYEQYF.